The 10 T cell receptor beta chains presented below share a single source sample, sequenced in a study of shared clonotypes between healthy human individuals. Sequencing used immunoSEQ multiplex PCR; TCRdb keeps in-frame clones, though not all of them. The repertoire includes about 2.2 million clones, roughly 95% of them detected once, and about 1.7% sits in the top ten. CD8 cells regarded as naive lacked CD45RO, were positively chosen for CCR7, and omitted terminally differentiated effector memory CD45RA+ cells. The specimen sequenced was naive CD8+ T cells from PBMCs. These receptors came from a young man in good health. Some clones in this sample may be carry-over from other donors' samples.

This chain links TRBV19 with TRBJ2-5; 10 positions match TRBD2. Germline assignment: CDR1 LNHDA and CDR2 SQIVND (reference sequence). V shed 7 bases, J shed 4 bases, and the junction held 3 bases outside the gene matches. The CDR3 consists of 13 residues. The CDR3 spells CASTASGGETQYF. The CDR3 coding sequence is TGTGCCAGTACTGCTAGCGGGGGAGAGACCCAGTACTTC.

V usage is TRBV7-9 and J usage is TRBJ1-2; D perhaps matches TRBD1 (5 bases). From germline, CDR1 is SEHNR and CDR2 FQNEAQ (reference sequence). The CDR3 totals 13 residues. Trimming left V 5 bases short and J 2 bases short, with 9 bases between. The CDR3 region has the DNA TGTGCCAGCAGCCAGGGACGGAACTATGGCTACACCTTC. As protein: CASSQGRNYGYTF.

The CDR3 DNA follows: TGTGCCAGCAGCCAAGATCCCGGGACCGGGGGCAATGAGCAGTTCTTC. Amino acids: CASSQDPGTGGNEQFF. The chain is built from TRBV4-2 and TRBJ2-1; D perhaps matches TRBD2 (6 bases). There are 16 residues in the CDR3. The germline CDR1 and CDR2 sequences are LGHNA and YNFKEQ. With 0 bases removed from V and 6 bases from J, the gap between germline ends came to 15 bases.

This clone was recorded only once. V gene TRBV10-3 combines with J gene TRBJ2-2; maybe TRBD1 (6 bases). Trimming took off 5 bases at V and 0 bases at J, with 16 bases between the two ends. The germline V gene has CDR1 ENHRY and CDR2 SYGVKD. The CDR3 sequence is 17 residues long. CDR3 sequence reads: CAISTRPGTSNTGELFF. Here the CDR3 DNA reads TGTGCCATCAGTACCCGACCCGGGACATCGAACACCGGGGAGCTGTTTTTT.

This chain uses TRBV18 with TRBJ2-7; TRBD2 aligns across 8 bases. Germline CDR1 KGHSH, CDR2 LQKENI. The CDR3 extends over 15 amino acids. V lost 3 bases, J lost 1 base, and 5 bases stayed unmatched. In DNA, the CDR3 is TGTGCCAGCTCACCCACCCGCGGGAGGTCCTACGAGCAGTACTTC. Translated: CASSPTRGRSYEQYF.

Only one count was recorded for this clone. This sequence joins TRBV10-3 and TRBJ1-2; D remains unclear. Trimming pared 7 bases from V and 8 bases from J, leaving 11 bases between. The CDR3 contains 11 residues. Looked up from germline, CDR1 is ENHRY and CDR2 is SYGVKD. CDR3 loop: CAIKGEEGYTF. CDR3 DNA sequence: TGTGCCATCAAGGGAGAGGAAGGCTACACCTTC.

The chain links TRBV27 to TRBJ2-5; a possible D gene is TRBD2 (5 bases). V lost 5 bases and J lost 3, with 7 bases in between. Germline lookup yields CDR1 MNHEY and CDR2 SMNVEV (reference sequence). CDR3 size: 12 residues. CDR3 sequence reads: CASSRGKETQYF. CDR3 DNA: TGTGCCAGCAGTAGAGGGAAAGAGACCCAGTACTTC.

This chain connects TRBV28 to TRBJ2-3; D call uncertain. There are 14 residues in the CDR3. Germline V gene sequence: CDR1 MDHEN, CDR2 SYDVKM. Trimming pared 2 bases from V and 0 bases from J, leaving 6 bases between. The CDR3 reads CASSLVKSTDTQYF. The CDR3, as DNA: TGTGCCAGCAGTTTAGTAAAAAGCACAGATACGCAGTATTTT.

Worth noting for this clone: This sample includes further DNA sequences coding for the same CDR3. This chain joins TRBV5-6 and TRBJ2-7; D possibly uses TRBD1 or TRBD2 (5 bases each). Deletions cut 2 bases from V and 0 bases from J, with 9 bases between. CDR1 SGHDT and CDR2 YYEEEE come from the germline V gene. This CDR3 is built from 14 residues. Here the CDR3 reads CASSLEGTSYEQYF. In nucleotides, the CDR3 is TGTGCCAGCAGCTTAGAAGGGACCTCCTACGAGCAGTACTTC.

This CDR3 reads CASRLVGFSNEQFF. The CDR3 nucleotides are TGTGCCAGCAGACTGGTAGGGTTCAGTAATGAGCAGTTCTTC. The chain joins TRBV27 to TRBJ2-1; no firm D call. This CDR3 has 14 amino acids. Germline V CDR1 and CDR2: MNHEY, SMNVEV (reference sequence). Trimming shortened V by 6 bases and J by 7 bases, and 16 bases separated the two germline ends.